Shown below are 13 T cell receptor beta chains from a single sample sequenced in a study of blood T cells in healthy people across ages. PCR was performed a second time for roughly 7 to 11 cycles using a sample-barcoded 5' primer and a J-beta primer mix. MiXCR was run by TCRdb on the 5' RACE reads, yielding one entry per CDR3 protein. The sample consists of roughly 650,000 distinct CDR3 sequences, 32% of them appearing once. Sequenced: blood. The receptors originated from a woman of 80 years or more in good health.

The J gene is TRBJ2-6, the V gene TRBV20-1; D not certain. Trimming removed 6 bases from V and 3 bases from J, with 12 bases in between. The CDR3 is made up of 14 amino acids. CDR1 DFQATT and CDR2 SNEGSKA come from the germline V gene (reference sequence). CDR3 sequence: CSAHPGNGANVLTF. DNA of the CDR3: TGCAGTGCCCATCCAGGCAATGGGGCCAACGTCCTGACTTTC.

Worth noting for this clonotype: Possible read error: a much larger clone is one base away. This rearrangement joins TRBV7-2 to TRBJ2-7, with 11 nucleotides matching TRBD2. With V trimmed by 1 base and J by 7 bases, 12 bases remained unmatched. This CDR3 has 17 residues. Germline V lookup: CDR1 SGHTA, CDR2 FQGNSA. As DNA, the CDR3 is TGTGCCAGCAGCTTAGTAGGACTAGCGGGTGCTTACAATGAGCAGTACTTC. It yields the protein CASSLVGLAGAYNEQYF.

V usage is TRBV20-1 and J usage is TRBJ1-4; maybe TRBD1 (6 bases). The V end lost 6 bases, the J end lost 8 bases, and 16 bases lay between the germline ends. Germline lookup yields CDR1 DFQATT and CDR2 SNEGSKA (reference sequence). The CDR3 length is 13 residues. The CDR3 nucleotides are TGCAGTGCCCAGGGGCCGGAGGGGGAAAAACTGTTTTTT. It is translated as CSAQGPEGEKLFF.

This clonotype was counted many times. The chain couples TRBV6-6 to TRBJ1-4; D gene ambiguous. The CDR3 consists of 10 residues. V gave up 9 bases and J gave up 8 bases, with 7 bases separating them. Germline assignment: CDR1 MNHNY and CDR2 SVGAGI (reference sequence). As DNA, the CDR3 is TGTGCCAGTGCCGAGGAAAAACTGTTTTTT. Translated, it gives CASAEEKLFF.

There are a few counts of this clonotype. The V and J genes are TRBV5-1 and TRBJ1-4, with 9 bases identical to TRBD1. The length of the CDR3 is 14 residues. Trimming removed 4 bases from V and 4 bases from J; junction bases left unmatched: 2. The germline CDR1 and CDR2 sequences are SGHRS and YFSETQ. The DNA for the CDR3 is TGCGCCAGCAGCCCGGGACAGGGTAATGAAAAACTGTTTTTT. Translating it yields CASSPGQGNEKLFF.

This clonotype was picked up many times. The chain combines TRBV20-1 with TRBJ2-1, with D possibly being TRBD1 or TRBD2 (5 bases each). This CDR3 contains 15 residues. Germline assignment: CDR1 DFQATT and CDR2 SNEGSKA (reference sequence). Trimming took off 0 bases at V and 3 bases at J, with 12 bases between the two ends. CDR3 sequence: CSARDRGGGYNEQFF. CDR3 DNA: TGCAGTGCTAGAGACCGCGGTGGGGGCTACAATGAGCAGTTCTTC.

Many counts were recorded for this clonotype. The chain has TRBV5-1 and TRBJ2-7, with D tentatively TRBD1 (6 bases). The germline gives CDR1 SGHRS, CDR2 YFSETQ. The CDR3 is 15 residues long. The V gene lost 5 bases and the J gene lost 0 bases, with 15 bases spanning the gap. CDR3 protein: CASRIGQTISYEQYF. CDR3 in DNA: TGCGCCAGCAGAATTGGACAGACTATCTCCTACGAGCAGTACTTC. Filled out from reference TRBV5-1 and TRBJ2-7, the complete variable domain reads KAGVTQTPRYLIKTRGQQVTLSCSPISGHRSVSWYQQTPGQGLQFLFEYFSETQRNKGNFPGRFSGRQFSNSRSEMNVSTLELGDSALYLCASRIGQTISYEQYFGPGTRLTVT.

The chain has TRBV6-6 and TRBJ2-7; 14 bases are shared with TRBD2. V lost 4 bases, J lost 1 base, and 6 bases stayed unmatched. This CDR3 has 17 residues. Germline CDR1 is MNHNY and CDR2 is SVGAGI (reference sequence). The CDR3 sequence is CASSSGLAGARSYEQYF. CDR3 sequence (DNA): TGTGCCAGCAGTTCGGGACTAGCGGGGGCCAGATCCTACGAGCAGTACTTC.

This clonotype was seen a few times. A read error is possible here, since a much larger clone lies one base away. This rearrangement joins TRBV4-3 to TRBJ2-1, with D possibly being TRBD1 (5 bases). The tail of the sequence fits TRBJ2-7 better, so the J call may be wrong. CDR1 is LGHNA, CDR2 YSLEER, per germline. This CDR3 region has 13 residues. DNA for the CDR3: TGCGCCAGCAGCCTCCGACAGTACAATGAGCAGTACTTC. This gives the protein CASSLRQYNEQYF.

In regard to this clonotype: A much larger clone differs from this one at a single base, so this may be a read error. V is TRBV15 and J is TRBJ1-2; tentatively, D is TRBD1 (6 bases). CDR1 and CDR2 from the germline V gene are LNHNV and YYDKDF (reference sequence). The CDR3 is 13 amino acids. CDR3 loop: CAASRDRQDGYTF. CDR3 coding DNA: TGTGCCGCCAGCAGAGATCGACAGGATGGCTACACCTTC.

This clonotype was recorded many times. The chain recombines TRBV10-3 with TRBJ2-5; D is possibly TRBD1 (6 bases). Germline V gene sequence: CDR1 ENHRY, CDR2 SYGVKD. Trimming pared 2 bases from V and 1 base from J, leaving 11 bases between. The CDR3 sequence is 15 residues long. The CDR3 DNA follows: TGTGCCATCAGTGAGGGGACACAAACCCAAGAGACCCAGTACTTC. Its protein is CAISEGTQTQETQYF.

There are many counts of this clonotype. The rearrangement joins TRBV7-9 to TRBJ2-7, with D hard to call. The V and J ends lost 7 bases and 4 bases respectively, with 17 bases between them. The CDR3 loop spans 14 amino acids. Germline assignment: CDR1 SEHNR and CDR2 FQNEAQ (reference sequence). The CDR3 here is CASTPPEDLYEQYF. CDR3 in DNA: TGTGCCAGCACTCCACCTGAAGACTTATACGAGCAGTACTTC.

The rearrangement links TRBV12-3 or TRBV12-4 to TRBJ2-1; perhaps D is TRBD1 or TRBD2 (5 bases each). The CDR3 extends over 14 amino acids. V was clipped by 7 bases and J by 4 bases, with 14 bases between them. Here the CDR3 DNA reads TGTGCCAGCACCCACGGGACGGGTTACAATGAGCAGTTCTTC. It is translated as CASTHGTGYNEQFF.